A selection of T cell receptor beta chains follows, all from one sample in a study of regulatory dendritic cells for organ transplantation. Clones were read by immunoSEQ multiplex PCR, and TCRdb kept only the in-frame ones, dropping some. This sample has over 9,000 clones; roughly 70% occur once, and the top ten carry about 20%. The sequencing input was memory CD8+ T cells from blood. The receptors come from a human donor in good health. CDR3s leave out the opening cysteine and the closing phenylalanine or tryptophan. The order of the fields is CDR3 protein, J gene, V gene.

CDR3: ASSPSGNTIY
J: TRBJ1-3
V: TRBV28

CDR3: ASRLGQGAYVGQF
J: TRBJ2-1
V: TRBV12-2

CDR3: ASAGGANEQF
J: TRBJ2-1
V: TRBV6-5

CDR3: ASSDSGSGADTQY
J: TRBJ2-3
V: TRBV6-4

CDR3: ASSLGGAGPGVTEAF
J: TRBJ1-1
V: TRBV27

CDR3: ASSIRTSWKTQY
J: TRBJ2-5
V: TRBV19

CDR3: ASSRPGADLGTEAF
J: TRBJ1-1
V: TRBV18

CDR3: ASSLLAGTSYEQY
J: TRBJ2-7
V: TRBV5-5

CDR3: SVHRHTEAF
J: TRBJ1-1
V: TRBV29-1

CDR3: AISGSRTTTSGRAYEQF
J: TRBJ2-1
V: TRBV10-3

CDR3: ASSQVAGGSSPLH
J: TRBJ1-6
V: TRBV4-1

CDR3: ASSFGGLEAF
J: TRBJ1-1
V: TRBV11-2

CDR3: ASSLGHMTYEQY
J: TRBJ2-7
V: TRBV11-3

CDR3: ASRGLAGGEYEQY
J: TRBJ2-7
V: TRBV27

CDR3: ASSGHEGQGGNEQY
J: .
V: TRBV6-1

CDR3: ASSRQENTEAF
J: TRBJ1-1
V: TRBV6-1

CDR3: ASRIYGEDGELF
J: TRBJ2-2
V: TRBV5-4

CDR3: ATSSGTNSYNEQF
J: TRBJ2-1
V: TRBV15

CDR3: ASSLLAGGLSTDTQY
J: TRBJ2-3
V: TRBV28

CDR3: ASSRGPSGYNEQF
J: TRBJ2-1
V: TRBV7-9

CDR3: ASSLFSASGSSYNEQF
J: TRBJ2-1
V: TRBV4-3

CDR3: AISEGQGAETQY
J: TRBJ2-5
V: TRBV10-3

CDR3: ASSLERAGGNTGELF
J: TRBJ2-2
V: TRBV7-8

CDR3: ASSLAIGQIPDTQY
J: TRBJ2-3
V: TRBV7-9

CDR3: ASSQDQGTGADTQY
J: TRBJ2-3
V: TRBV4-3

CDR3: ASAAVDYNEQF
J: TRBJ2-1
V: TRBV6-5

CDR3: ASYRLGAPYEQY
J: TRBJ2-7
V: TRBV27

CDR3: ASSQDGEFYGYT
J: TRBJ1-2
V: TRBV4-3

CDR3: SVEDPGGGPDTQY
J: TRBJ2-3
V: TRBV29-1

CDR3: ASTKGNSNQPQH
J: TRBJ1-5
V: TRBV6-5

CDR3: ARTGGLSYYEQY
J: TRBJ2-7
V: TRBV10-1

CDR3: ASTHGTETGELF
J: TRBJ2-2
V: TRBV27

CDR3: ASSLGTSGGYEQY
J: TRBJ2-7
V: TRBV7-2

CDR3: ASSGGPNSPLH
J: TRBJ1-6
V: TRBV7-9

CDR3: ASSQEASGSFFEQF
J: TRBJ2-1
V: TRBV4-2

CDR3: ASSLVAGGPDAKNIQY
J: TRBJ2-4
V: TRBV7-9

CDR3: ASSPGRVALYQETQY
J: TRBJ2-5
V: TRBV7-2